Listed below are T cell receptor beta chains from one sample, sequenced in a study of beta chain features in type 1 diabetes. Libraries were prepared by immunoSEQ multiplex PCR; TCRdb keeps only in-frame clonotypes and omits some of them. The table shows around 160,000 clones, with about 51% occurring only once. Input material: Tregs from blood. The receptor set was obtained from a man younger than 30 in good health. Each CDR3 is given with its conserved first and last residue. The D gene is left open where the match is weak. Clone size appears in some rows only: once, few, many, or a class for an expanded clone.

J gene,clone size,D gene,V gene,CDR3 DNA,CDR3 protein
TRBJ2-7,.,.,TRBV5-4,TGTGCCAGCAGCTTGGAGGCAGGGAACGAGCAGTACTTC,CASSLEAGNEQYF
TRBJ1-2,few,.,TRBV6-6,TGTGCCAGCAGTTACGAGATTTATGGCTACACCTTC,CASSYEIYGYTF
TRBJ2-2,few,TRBD1,TRBV11-1,TGTGCCAGCAGCTCCGGGACAGGGGCATCCGGGGAGCTGTTTTTT,CASSSGTGASGELFF
TRBJ1-2,.,.,TRBV6-5,TGTGCCAGCAGTTACTCCGGACAGAAGTATGGCTACACCTTC,CASSYSGQKYGYTF
TRBJ1-1,.,.,TRBV18,TGTGCCAGCTCACTATCGGCCCGCCGAGGCGCTGAAGCTTTCTTT,CASSLSARRGAEAFF
TRBJ1-4,once,.,TRBV9,TGTGCCAGCAGCATAGGACTTCCGAATGAAAAACTGTTTTTT,CASSIGLPNEKLFF
TRBJ2-1,.,TRBD2,TRBV7-7,TGTGCTAGCAGCCTCCAGCGGGAGGGATACAATGAGCAGTTCTTC,CASSLQREGYNEQFF
TRBJ1-6,few,.,TRBV29-1,TGCAGCGTTGGAGAGGGGCATAATTCACCCCTCCACTTT,CSVGEGHNSPLHF
TRBJ2-7,few,TRBD1,TRBV7-2,TGTGCCAGCAGCCTCCGGGACAGCTTTGGGGAGCAGTACTTC,CASSLRDSFGEQYF
TRBJ2-3,.,TRBD2,TRBV4-1,TGCGCCAGCAGCCGGATAAGTGGGACTAGCGGAGTCACAGATACGCAGTATTTT,CASSRISGTSGVTDTQYF
TRBJ2-2,.,TRBD1,TRBV19,TGTGCCAGTAGTAAGACACAGGGGGCGAACACCGGGGAGCTGTTTTTT,CASSKTQGANTGELFF
TRBJ2-7,few,TRBD1,TRBV10-2,TGCGCCAGCAGTGAGTTCTGGGACAGGGGGCGATCCTACGAGCAGTACTTC,CASSEFWDRGRSYEQYF
TRBJ2-7,.,TRBD1,TRBV7-2,TGTGCCAGCAGCTTAGCCCGACAGGGGGTCTACGAGCAGTACTTC,CASSLARQGVYEQYF
TRBJ2-7,few,.,TRBV27,TGTGCCAGCAGTTCCCGCGACAGTGCCGCCTACGAGCAGTACTTC,CASSSRDSAAYEQYF
TRBJ1-2,.,TRBD1,TRBV29-1,TGCAGCGTTCCTCCACAGGGGGCTGGTGGCTACACCTTC,CSVPPQGAGGYTF
TRBJ1-1,few,.,TRBV30,TGTGCCTGGACACCAGACACTGAAGCTTTCTTT,CAWTPDTEAFF
TRBJ2-7,.,TRBD1,TRBV7-9,TGTGCCAGCAGTATTAGGGGGCAGGGTCGTAGCGAGCAGTACTTC,CASSIRGQGRSEQYF
TRBJ2-5,few,.,TRBV7-9,TGTGCCAGCAGCCGATCAGGGTTGGACGGGGAGACCCAGTACTTC,CASSRSGLDGETQYF
TRBJ1-6,.,.,TRBV7-2,TGTGCCAGCAGCTTCGGGGTTGGTTCACCCCTCCACTTT,CASSFGVGSPLHF
TRBJ2-3,.,TRBD1,TRBV18,TGTGCCAGCTCAACAAACAGGGGAACCACAGATACGCAGTATTTT,CASSTNRGTTDTQYF
TRBJ2-5,.,.,TRBV30,TGTGCCGGTGTTTTTTGGGGGCGGAAGGAGACCCAGTACTTC,CAGVFWGRKETQYF
TRBJ2-5,few,.,TRBV19,TGTGCCAGTAGTATAGATTCGTCGGCAGCAGGGGAGACCCAGTACTTC,CASSIDSSAAGETQYF
TRBJ1-5,few,.,TRBV5-1,TGCGCCAGCAGCTTGGAGCCTGGTCAGCCCCAGCATTTT,CASSLEPGQPQHF
TRBJ2-2,.,.,TRBV5-1,TGCGCCAGCAGCTGGGGGACAACTCGAGGCACCGGGGAGCTGTTTTTT,CASSWGTTRGTGELFF
TRBJ2-1,once,.,TRBV5-1,TGCGCCAGCAGTCGTATGTTCAATGAGCAGTTCTTC,CASSRMFNEQFF
TRBJ1-1,few,TRBD1,TRBV18,TGTGCCAGCTCACGACAGGGCCCTGAAGCTTTCTTT,CASSRQGPEAFF
TRBJ2-1,.,TRBD1,TRBV18,TGTGCCAGCTCACCATCTCGTGGGGGACAGGGGGCAAATGAGCAGTTCTTC,CASSPSRGGQGANEQFF
TRBJ2-5,.,TRBD2,TRBV7-2,TGTGCCAGCAGCTTAGTTCCTAGCGGGAGACCCCAAAACTTC,CASSLVPSGRPQNF